A selection of T cell receptor beta chains follows, all from one sample in a study of PD-1 blockade in classical Hodgkin lymphoma. Clones were sequenced by immunoSEQ multiplex PCR, and TCRdb holds only the in-frame ones, with some missing. The sample lists over 15,000 clones, 82% seen once, with less than 35% in the top ten. The material sequenced was peripheral blood mononuclear cells (PBMCs), taken before the second cycle of nivolumab. The receptors derive from a human donor with classical Hodgkin lymphoma. Each CDR3 is given with its conserved first and last residue. D genes are given only for firm matches. The listing skips clone size in some rows; elsewhere it reads once, few, many or a size class.

V gene	clone size	J gene	D gene	CDR3 DNA	CDR3 protein
TRBV6-6	few	TRBJ2-5	TRBD2	TGTGCCAGCAGTTACTCGAGGACTAGCGGGGGAGAGACCCAGTACTTC	CASSYSRTSGGETQYF
TRBV9	-	TRBJ1-2	-	TGTGCCAGCAGCGTAGAGGGTGTGATAACCAACTATGGCTACACCTTC	CASSVEGVITNYGYTF
TRBV7-9	-	TRBJ2-1	-	TGTGCCAGCAGCGTAGCCGAATACAATGAGCAGTTCTTC	CASSVAEYNEQFF
TRBV18	-	TRBJ1-4	TRBD1	TGTGCCAGCAGACAGGGAATCACTAATGAAAAACTGTTTTTT	CASRQGITNEKLFF
TRBV5-1	once	TRBJ2-7	-	TGCGCCAGCAGCTTGGTTCCCGGGGGTACGAGAGGGTACTTC	CASSLVPGGTRGYF
TRBV15	-	TRBJ1-5	-	TGTGCCACCAGCAGAGATCCACATCAGCCCCAGCATTTT	CATSRDPHQPQHF
TRBV5-1	-	TRBJ1-2	TRBD1	TGCGCCAGCAGCTTGGCCGGGACAGGGATGGATTGGGGGAATGGCTACACCTTC	CASSLAGTGMDWGNGYTF
TRBV25-1	-	TRBJ1-3	TRBD1	TGTGCCAGCAGCCGGACAGGGGGCAGAAACACCATATATTTT	CASSRTGGRNTIYF
TRBV25-1	-	TRBJ1-5	TRBD1	TGTGCCATCGAGACAGGGGGTATTTCAGGCAATCAGCCCCAGCATTTT	CAIETGGISGNQPQHF
TRBV23-1	-	TRBJ1-5	TRBD1	TGCGCCAGCAGTCAGGCGACAGGGGGACAGCCCCAGCATTTT	CASSQATGGQPQHF
TRBV28	-	TRBJ2-7	-	TGTGCCAGCAGGGGGACGGCCTATAGCTACGAGCAGTACTTC	CASRGTAYSYEQYF
TRBV4-1	-	TRBJ2-7	-	TGCGCCAGCAGCCAAGAGTTATCAGGGAGGTACGAGCAGTACTTC	CASSQELSGRYEQYF
TRBV10-3	-	TRBJ2-5	TRBD2	TGTGCCATCAGGGACGGACTAGCGGGGACAGAGACCCAGTACTTC	CAIRDGLAGTETQYF
TRBV5-4	-	TRBJ1-6	-	TGTTCTTATGGCTCCTATAATTCACCCCTCCACTTT	CSYGSYNSPLHF
TRBV15	-	TRBJ2-1	-	TGTGCCACCAGCAGAGGGAGCTCCTACAATGAGCAGTTCTTC	CATSRGSSYNEQFF
TRBV6-1	-	TRBJ2-5	TRBD2	TGTGCCAGCAGTGAAGTACTAGCGGGACAAGAGACCCAGTACTTC	CASSEVLAGQETQYF
TRBV5-6	-	TRBJ1-2	-	TGTGCCAGCAGCACGGACAGCCGAAGCACCTTAGCTAACTATGGCTACACCTTC	CASSTDSRSTLANYGYTF
TRBV6-6	once	TRBJ2-7	TRBD2	TGTGCCAGCAGTCCTAGCGGGGGTTCCTACGAGCAGTACTTC	CASSPSGGSYEQYF
TRBV27	few	TRBJ1-1	-	TGTGCCAGCATTCCAACCCCCGGACAGCAAAAAGCTTTCTTT	CASIPTPGQQKAFF
TRBV2	few	TRBJ2-6	TRBD1	TGTGCCAGCAGAGACCGGGACAGCGTCTCTGGGGCCAACGTCCTGACTTTC	CASRDRDSVSGANVLTF
TRBV5-6	-	TRBJ2-3	TRBD2	TGTGCCAGCATCCAGCGGGGGATAACAGATACGCAGTATTTT	CASIQRGITDTQYF
TRBV5-6	-	TRBJ1-2	-	TGTGCCAGCAGCTTGTTGAACAGGGTTGATGGCTACACCTTC	CASSLLNRVDGYTF
TRBV5-1	-	TRBJ2-5	-	TGCGCCAGCAGTCGTCGGGCCTCAGTAAGGGAGACCCAGTACTTC	CASSRRASVRETQYF
TRBV2	-	TRBJ1-1	-	TGTGCCAGCAACACAGGGATGAACACTGAAGCTTTCTTT	CASNTGMNTEAFF
TRBV7-7	-	TRBJ2-2	-	TGTGCCAGCAGCTTAGGTCGACTAGTTGACACCGGGGAGCTGTTTTTT	CASSLGRLVDTGELFF
TRBV11-2	few	TRBJ2-3	-	TGTGCCAGCAGCCTGGAATTTACTAGCACAGATACGCAGTATTTT	CASSLEFTSTDTQYF
TRBV18	-	TRBJ1-1	TRBD1	TGTGCCAGCTCACGTGAAACAGGGGGCGATGAAGCTTTCTTT	CASSRETGGDEAFF
TRBV7-6	-	TRBJ2-3	TRBD2	TGTGCCAGCAGCTACGGGGGGGGAAGCACAGATACGCAGTATTTT	CASSYGGGSTDTQYF
TRBV11-2	-	TRBJ2-5	-	TGTGCCAGCAGCTTATCGGCTCGTGAGACCCAGTACTTC	CASSLSARETQYF
TRBV4-2	once	TRBJ1-2	-	TGTGCCAGCAGCAAACAGGGCTCGACCTACACCTTC	CASSKQGSTYTF
TRBV11-3	-	TRBJ2-5	TRBD2	TGTGCCAGCAGCGTTAGCACTAGCGGGGGGCAAGAGACCCAGTACTTC	CASSVSTSGGQETQYF
TRBV5-6	once	TRBJ2-1	TRBD2	TGTGCCAGCAGCCCGAGGACTAGCGGGGGGCCGGTTGAGCAGTTCTTC	CASSPRTSGGPVEQFF
TRBV7-3	-	TRBJ2-3	TRBD2	TGTGCCAGCAGCCCACGCGGGGGGGCAGTAGCAGATACGCAGTATTTT	CASSPRGGAVADTQYF
TRBV7-2	-	TRBJ2-7	-	TGTGCCAGCAGCCCATTAGGGGGGACTCTCTCCTACGAGCAGTACTTC	CASSPLGGTLSYEQYF
TRBV6-6	once	TRBJ1-1	TRBD1	TGTGCCAGCAGTCGGGGACAGGGCATGTTGGGAACTGAAGCTTTCTTT	CASSRGQGMLGTEAFF
TRBV4-2	-	TRBJ1-2	-	TGTGCCAGCAGCCCTAGGGGCGGGTATGGCTACACCTTC	CASSPRGGYGYTF
TRBV5-1	-	TRBJ2-1	-	TGCGCCAGCAGCTTTACCCAGATCGGTGATGAGCAGTTCTTC	CASSFTQIGDEQFF
TRBV6-5	-	TRBJ2-7	-	TGTGCCAGCCTTGGGGGGAAGAGCTCCTACGAGCAGTACTTC	CASLGGKSSYEQYF
TRBV11-1	once	TRBJ2-2	-	TGTGCCAGCAGCAGACAGGAAGGCACCGGGGAGCTGTTTTTT	CASSRQEGTGELFF
TRBV7-2	-	TRBJ1-5	-	TGTGCCAGCAGCTACAGCACCGATAGAGGTCAGCCCCAGCATTTT	CASSYSTDRGQPQHF
TRBV6-1	-	TRBJ2-7	-	TGTGCCAGCAGACTCAGGGCGTGGGAGCAGTACTTC	CASRLRAWEQYF
TRBV7-2	-	TRBJ2-7	-	TGTGCCAGCACCCCGGGGGCCAAGACTACCTACGAGCAGTACTTC	CASTPGAKTTYEQYF
TRBV4-1	-	TRBJ2-1	-	TGCGCCAGCAGCCAAGATGAACGACGTGAGCAGTTCTTC	CASSQDERREQFF
TRBV11-2	-	TRBJ2-3	-	TGTGCCAGCAGCCGAGACTTGCTCACAGATACGCAGTATTTT	CASSRDLLTDTQYF
TRBV4-3	-	TRBJ2-3	TRBD2	TGCGCCAGCAGCCAAGACAGCGGGGGGCGCACAGATACGCAGTATTTT	CASSQDSGGRTDTQYF
TRBV11-2	-	TRBJ2-1	TRBD2	TGTGCCAGCAGCTTAGTTTGGGGACTAGCGGGGGTTTTGAATGAGCAGTTCTTC	CASSLVWGLAGVLNEQFF
TRBV29-1	-	TRBJ2-2	-	TGCAGCGTTCATACAGGGTACGACACCGGGGAGCTGTTTTTT	CSVHTGYDTGELFF